The rows below give T cell receptor beta chains drawn from one sample of a study of blood T cell repertoires in COVID-19. The table came from immunoSEQ multiplex PCR; TCRdb's copy has only in-frame clones and leaves some out. Of about 500,000 clones listed, about 91% are singletons. Sequenced sample: peripheral blood. The receptor source for this set is a man younger than 35 with COVID-19, enrolled during active disease. Each CDR3 is given with its conserved first and last residue. The D gene is left open where the match is weak. The size field is filled for only some rows; it gives once, few, many or a size class.

v_gene	j_gene	abundance	d_gene	CDR3nt	CDR3aa
TRBV27	TRBJ1-4	.	TRBD1	TGTGCCAGCGGGGGGACAGTGGAAAAACTGTTTTTT	CASGGTVEKLFF
TRBV5-4	TRBJ1-3	once	.	TGTGCCAGCAGCGCACCGGGACAAGGAAACACCATATATTTT	CASSAPGQGNTIYF
TRBV2	TRBJ2-6	.	.	TGTGCCAGCCCTTCAGAGGGGGCTGGGGCCAACGTCCTGACTTTC	CASPSEGAGANVLTF
TRBV4-1	TRBJ2-3	.	.	TGCGCCAGCAGCCAAAGGGGCACGAGGACAGATACGCAGTATTTT	CASSQRGTRTDTQYF
TRBV12-5	TRBJ2-3	.	.	TGTGCTAGTGGTTTGCTGCGAGCAGATACGCAGTATTTT	CASGLLRADTQYF
TRBV5-1	TRBJ1-2	.	.	TGCGCCAGCAGCACGGGGGGCGGAAACTATGGCTACACCTTC	CASSTGGGNYGYTF
TRBV4-1	TRBJ2-4	once	.	TGCGCCAGCAGCCCCGCCGGGGTGCAGAGAAACATTCAGTACTTC	CASSPAGVQRNIQYF
TRBV12-5	TRBJ2-5	.	TRBD2	TGTGCTAGTGGTTTCTCCCTCCGGACTAGCGGGAGTCCAGAGACCCAGTACTTC	CASGFSLRTSGSPETQYF
TRBV5-1	TRBJ2-1	.	TRBD2	TGCGCCAGCAGCTTGGCTGCTAGCGGGAGTTACAATGAGCAGTTCTTC	CASSLAASGSYNEQFF
TRBV3-1/TRBV3-2	TRBJ2-7	.	TRBD2	TGTGCCAGCAGCCTCGGACTAGCGCATTACTACGAGCAGTACTTC	CASSLGLAHYYEQYF
TRBV10-3	TRBJ1-1	.	TRBD1	TGTGCCATCGGGACAGGGCAGACTGAAGCTTTCTTT	CAIGTGQTEAFF
TRBV2	TRBJ1-1	.	.	TGTGCCAGTGAGACAGGTTCGGCGGCTGAAGCTTTCTTT	CASETGSAAEAFF
TRBV11-2	TRBJ2-1	.	.	TGTGCCAGCAGCTTAGTTAGCAGCCGGGAGCAGTTCTTC	CASSLVSSREQFF
TRBV6-5	TRBJ2-3	.	TRBD2	TGTGCCAGCAGACAACAGGGACTAGCAACAGATACGCAGTATTTT	CASRQQGLATDTQYF
TRBV29-1	TRBJ2-3	.	.	TGCAGCGTTGAGGGAGGAGACGATACGCAGTATTTT	CSVEGGDDTQYF
TRBV15	TRBJ2-2	.	TRBD1	TGTGCCACCAGCAGAGGGAGAGGCAGGGGGACCGGGGAGCTGTTTTTT	CATSRGRGRGTGELFF
TRBV7-2	TRBJ2-7	.	TRBD1	TGTGCCAGCAGCTTAGTGCAGGGGGCAAGGGAGCAGTACTTC	CASSLVQGAREQYF
TRBV10-3	TRBJ2-7	.	.	TGTGCCATCAGTGAAGAGCGCTACGAGCAGTACTTC	CAISEERYEQYF
TRBV14	TRBJ2-2	.	.	TGTGCCAGCAGCCAACAACTAGCCTCCGGGGAGCTGTTTTTT	CASSQQLASGELFF
TRBV18	TRBJ2-5	.	TRBD2	TGTGCCAGCCGTGGGAGGGCTGCCAAAGAGACCCAGTACTTC	CASRGRAAKETQYF
TRBV2	TRBJ2-1	.	.	TGTGCCAGCAGTGAAGACCTAGCTCGGGTATACAATGAGCAGTTCTTC	CASSEDLARVYNEQFF
TRBV5-1	TRBJ1-3	.	.	TGCGCCAGCAGCCCCAGGGATTTTCGGGGAAACACCATATATTTT	CASSPRDFRGNTIYF
TRBV10-2	TRBJ2-3	.	TRBD1	TGCGCCAGCGAGACTGGGACAGGCGAGCAGTATTTT	CASETGTGEQYF
TRBV5-1	TRBJ1-5	.	TRBD1	TGCGCCAGCACCCCGGGACAGGGGCGGGGGAGGCCCCAGCATTTT	CASTPGQGRGRPQHF
TRBV20-1	TRBJ2-7	.	.	TGCAGTGCTAGTTACCGCGAAACAGAAAACTCCTACGAGCAGTACTTC	CSASYRETENSYEQYF
TRBV2	TRBJ2-2	once	.	TGTGCCAGCGGCGGACTTAACACCGGGGAGCTGTTTTTT	CASGGLNTGELFF
TRBV18	TRBJ2-7	.	.	TGTGCCAGCTCTCCCGACAGGAGTAACTACGAGCAGTACTTC	CASSPDRSNYEQYF
TRBV10-1	TRBJ1-5	.	.	TGCGCCAGCAGTGAGTCACAGGTTCAGCCCCAGCATTTT	CASSESQVQPQHF
TRBV2	TRBJ1-5	.	TRBD1	TGTGCCAGCAGTGAGTGGACAGGGGATAATCAGCCCCAGCATTTT	CASSEWTGDNQPQHF
TRBV2	TRBJ1-1	.	TRBD1	TGTGCCAGCAGGGGGGGACAGTACACTGAAGCTTTCTTT	CASRGGQYTEAFF
TRBV6-5	TRBJ1-2	.	TRBD1	TGTGCCAGCAGTTTGCGGCAGGGGGGCAGCAGGAGTGGCTACACCTTC	CASSLRQGGSRSGYTF
TRBV2	TRBJ1-1	.	.	TGTGCCAGCAGAAAACAGCCGAACACTGAAGCTTTCTTT	CASRKQPNTEAFF
TRBV4-1	TRBJ1-5	.	.	TGCGCCAGCAGCCAAGATGAGGGAGATCAGCCCCAGCATTTT	CASSQDEGDQPQHF
TRBV19	TRBJ1-2	.	.	TGTGCCAGTAGTATAGCCAATGGCCCCTCTGGCTACACCTTC	CASSIANGPSGYTF
TRBV6-6	TRBJ2-1	.	TRBD2	TGTGCCAGCAGTCGACGGGGACTAGCGGGGTCATACAATGAGCAGTTCTTC	CASSRRGLAGSYNEQFF
TRBV5-6	TRBJ1-6	.	TRBD1	TGTGCCAGCAGCGAGGGACAGGGAGCACCCCTCCACTTT	CASSEGQGAPLHF
TRBV4-1	TRBJ2-2	.	.	TGCGCCAGCAGCCAAGTTCGGACAGACGCCGGGGAGCTGTTTTTT	CASSQVRTDAGELFF
TRBV6-5	TRBJ1-6	few	.	TGTGCCAGCAGAACACGGGGGGTGAATTCACCCCTCCACTTT	CASRTRGVNSPLHF
TRBV27	TRBJ2-2	.	.	TGTGCCAGCAGTCCTGGACAGATAAAGAACACCGGGGAGCTGTTTTTT	CASSPGQIKNTGELFF
TRBV5-1	TRBJ1-4	.	.	TGCGCCAGCAGCGGAGGGAGAACTAATGAAAAACTGTTTTTT	CASSGGRTNEKLFF
TRBV11-3	TRBJ2-5	.	.	TGTGCCAGCAGCTTAACTGTCCAAGAGACCCAGTACTTC	CASSLTVQETQYF
TRBV5-4	TRBJ2-1	.	.	TGTGCCAGCAGCTTGGTTCTTAGCGGAAACAATGAGCAGTTCTTC	CASSLVLSGNNEQFF